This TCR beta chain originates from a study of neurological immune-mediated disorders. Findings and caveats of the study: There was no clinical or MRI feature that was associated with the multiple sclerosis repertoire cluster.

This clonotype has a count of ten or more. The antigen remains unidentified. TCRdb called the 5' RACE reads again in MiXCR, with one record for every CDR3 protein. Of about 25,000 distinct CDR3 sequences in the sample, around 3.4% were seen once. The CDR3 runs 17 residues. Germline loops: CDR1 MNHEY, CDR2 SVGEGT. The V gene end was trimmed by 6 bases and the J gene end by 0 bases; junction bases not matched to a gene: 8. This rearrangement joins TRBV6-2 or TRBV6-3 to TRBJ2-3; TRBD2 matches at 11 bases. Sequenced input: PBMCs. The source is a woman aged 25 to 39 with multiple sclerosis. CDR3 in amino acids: CASRPGLAGLSTDTQYF. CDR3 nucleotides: TGTGCCAGCAGACCCGGACTAGCGGGCCTTAGCACAGATACGCAGTATTTT.